A single sample gave rise to the 21 T cell receptor beta chains below, sequenced in a study of beta chain features in type 1 diabetes. Sequenced material consisted of expressed TCRB transcripts (all of the isolated RNA was reverse transcribed). Sequencing used immunoSEQ multiplex PCR; TCRdb keeps in-frame clones, though not all of them. The table has around 600,000 clones, roughly 12% seen once. The study, taken as a whole, reports: Shorter TCRB CDR3s, moderately but significantly so, marked every one of the four CD4+ subsets in Type 1 diabetes patients.

No antigens are known for them. Sequencing input: naive CD4+ T cells from blood. The source is a young man with type 1 diabetes.

The chain couples TRBV29-1 to TRBJ1-1; a possible D gene is TRBD1 (6 bases). The CDR3 sequence is 13 residues long. Per germline, CDR1 SQVTM and CDR2 ANQGSEA. Trimming left V 6 bases short and J 5 bases short, with 16 bases between. The CDR3 bases are TGCAGCGTGGAACAGGGCCGGAGGACTGAAGCTTTCTTT. Translated, it gives CSVEQGRRTEAFF.

This sequence joins TRBV7-2 and TRBJ2-5; D is unresolved. The CDR3 consists of 15 residues. Trimming cost V 5 bases and J 2 bases, with 15 bases left between them. The germline V gene has CDR1 SGHTA and CDR2 FQGNSA. The CDR3 nucleotides read TGTGCCAGCAGCGCCGTTGACTGGGTACAAGAGACCCAGTACTTC. It specifies CASSAVDWVQETQYF.

The chain employs TRBV7-2 and TRBJ1-6; D is possibly TRBD1 (6 bases). The CDR3 contains 12 residues. The V gene lost 5 bases and the J gene lost 10 bases, with 9 bases spanning the gap. Germline-derived CDR1 and CDR2 are SGHTA and FQGNSA. CDR3 protein: CASSLGASPLHF. The CDR3 region has the DNA TGTGCCAGCAGCCTGGGGGCCTCACCCCTCCACTTT.

This clone was found a few times. The chain couples TRBV6-5 to TRBJ2-2; no clear D gene. The CDR3 has 13 amino acids. Germline V gene lookup returns CDR1 MNHEY and CDR2 SVGAGI. Between the trimmed V and J ends, which lost 6 bases and 0 bases, there was a span of 5 bases. CDR3 protein: CASSPTNTGELFF. In DNA, the CDR3 is TGTGCCAGCAGCCCCACGAACACCGGGGAGCTGTTTTTT.

This clone was seen only a few times. V gene TRBV7-9 combines with J gene TRBJ2-7; maybe TRBD1 (6 bases). Germline-derived CDR1 and CDR2 are SEHNR and FQNEAQ (reference sequence). Trimming took 4 bases from V and 1 from J, leaving 11 bases between them. The CDR3 extends over 14 amino acids. CDR3 residues: CASSSGTPSYEQYF. DNA of the CDR3: TGTGCCAGCAGCTCCGGGACACCTTCCTACGAGCAGTACTTC. The full variable domain, with the rest looked up from reference TRBV7-9 and TRBJ2-7, is DTGVSQNPRHKITKRGQNVTFRCDPISEHNRLYWYRQTLGQGPEFLTYFQNEAQLEKSRLLSDRFSAERPKGSFSTLEIQRTEQGDSAMYLCASSSGTPSYEQYFGPGTRLTVT.

The chain joins TRBV19 to TRBJ1-5; D possibly corresponds to TRBD1 (5 bases). In germline, CDR1 is LNHDA, CDR2 SQIVND (reference sequence). The CDR3 is made up of 13 amino acids. The V and J ends lost 5 bases and 6 bases respectively, with 11 bases between them. CDR3 amino acids: CASSPGEIQPQHF. The CDR3 coding sequence is TGTGCCAGTAGTCCGGGGGAAATTCAGCCCCAGCATTTT.

This clone was counted a few times. V is TRBV5-1 and J is TRBJ2-7, with D perhaps TRBD2 (5 bases). Germline V gene sequence: CDR1 SGHRS, CDR2 YFSETQ. The germline V and J ends were trimmed by 6 bases and 3 bases, with 16 bases remaining between them. This CDR3 region has 14 residues. CDR3: CASTLAGGSYEQYF. In DNA form, the CDR3 reads TGCGCCAGCACCCTCGCCGGAGGTAGCTACGAGCAGTACTTC.

Concerning this clone itself: The sample contains more than one DNA sequence encoding this CDR3. This chain connects TRBV7-9 to TRBJ2-3; no clear D. CDR3 length: 13 amino acids. In germline, CDR1 is SEHNR, CDR2 FQNEAQ (reference sequence). Trimming stripped 3 bases from V and 0 bases from J, with 4 bases between. The CDR3 nucleotides read TGTGCCAGCAGCTTTTTCAGCACAGATACGCAGTATTTT. Translated, it gives CASSFFSTDTQYF. Complete variable domain (other parts from reference TRBV7-9 and TRBJ2-3): DTGVSQNPRHKITKRGQNVTFRCDPISEHNRLYWYRQTLGQGPEFLTYFQNEAQLEKSRLLSDRFSAERPKGSFSTLEIQRTEQGDSAMYLCASSFFSTDTQYFGPGTRLTVL.

The chain employs TRBV18 and TRBJ1-2, with D unclear. Trimming removed 5 bases from V and 8 bases from J, with 12 bases in between. This CDR3 comprises 12 residues. CDR1 and CDR2 from the germline V gene are KGHSH and LQKENI. Written as DNA, the CDR3 is TGTGCCAGCTCAGCTGGGCCTGGAGGCTACACCTTC. It yields the protein CASSAGPGGYTF.

This clone was detected a few times. The genes are TRBV29-1 and TRBJ1-2, with 11 bases identical to TRBD1. With 7 bases clipped from V and 1 base from J, the junction kept 5 bases outside the gene matches. The V gene's germline CDR1 is SQVTM and CDR2 ANQGSEA. This CDR3 has 14 amino acids. The CDR3 DNA sequence: TGCAGCGGCCGGACAGGGGGCAATAACTATGGCTACACCTTC. As protein: CSGRTGGNNYGYTF.

The chain joins TRBV7-2 to TRBJ2-7; possible D gene TRBD1, 5 bases. Between the trimmed V and J ends, which lost 1 base and 5 bases, there was a span of 9 bases. The length of the CDR3 is 13 residues. Per the germline V gene, CDR1 is SGHTA and CDR2 is FQGNSA. The CDR3 DNA follows: TGTGCCAGCAGCTTAGAGGGGCGCAACGAGCAGTACTTC. It specifies CASSLEGRNEQYF.

The chain links TRBV30 to TRBJ1-5, with D maybe TRBD1 (5 bases). The CDR3 totals 15 residues. V gave up 8 bases and J gave up 4 bases, with 21 bases separating them. CDR1 and CDR2 from the germline V gene are GTSNPN and SVGIG (reference sequence). CDR3 loop: CAGSSGADGNQPQHF. The CDR3 nucleotides are TGTGCCGGTAGTAGTGGGGCCGACGGAAATCAGCCCCAGCATTTT. The full variable domain, its missing parts supplied by reference TRBV30 and TRBJ1-5, is SQTIHQWPATLVQPVGSPLSLECTVEGTSNPNLYWYRQAAGRGLQLLFYSVGIGQISSEVPQNLSASRPQDRQFILSSKKLLLSDSGFYLCAGSSGADGNQPQHFGDGTRLSIL.

This chain joins TRBV7-2 and TRBJ2-7, with D unclear. The CDR3 sequence is 15 residues long. In germline, CDR1 is SGHTA, CDR2 FQGNSA. The V end lost 1 base, the J end lost 1 base, and 11 bases lay between the germline ends. The CDR3 spells CASSLDIPVSYEQYF. CDR3 nucleotides: TGTGCCAGCAGCTTAGATATTCCTGTATCCTACGAGCAGTACTTC.

The V gene is TRBV6-1, the J gene TRBJ1-2; TRBD1 matches 11 bases. Germline V lookup: CDR1 MNHNS, CDR2 SASEGT. V shed 7 bases, J shed 4 bases, and the junction held 8 bases outside the gene matches. This CDR3 spans 15 amino acids. CDR3 sequence reads: CASMRTGGDPYGYTF. As DNA, the CDR3 is TGTGCCAGCATGAGGACAGGGGGCGACCCCTATGGCTACACCTTC.

This clone was seen more than once but under ten times. The chain joins TRBV7-2 to TRBJ1-1; 8 bases line up with TRBD1. V lost 5 bases to trimming and J lost 1 base; unmatched junction nucleotides: 3. Germline CDR1 and CDR2: SGHTA and FQGNSA. The CDR3 is made up of 14 amino acids. CDR3 nucleotide sequence: TGTGCCAGCAGCCCCGACAGGGGGAACACTGAAGCTTTCTTT. Translation gives CASSPDRGNTEAFF.

This clone was seen only a few times. Other nucleotide sequences from this sample produce the same CDR3. The rearrangement uses TRBV27 and TRBJ2-5; TRBD1 matches 8 bases. The germline CDR1 and CDR2 sequences are MNHEY and SMNVEV (reference sequence). V shed 5 bases and J 2 bases; nucleotides not matched to a gene: 4. The CDR3 totals 14 residues. The CDR3 loop is CASSPWTGQETQYF. The CDR3, as DNA: TGTGCCAGCAGTCCCTGGACAGGGCAAGAGACCCAGTACTTC.

This clone was recorded a few times. The rearrangement links TRBV6-1 to TRBJ2-2, with D possibly TRBD1 on 6 matching bases. Germline CDR1 reads MNHNS; CDR2 reads SASEGT. The CDR3 length is 14 residues. V was shortened by 2 bases and J by 7 bases, with 11 bases between the two germline ends. The chain's CDR3 is CASSERQGSGELFF. The CDR3 DNA sequence: TGTGCCAGCAGTGAAAGGCAGGGGAGCGGGGAGCTGTTTTTT.

This clone was found a few times. This chain uses TRBV7-2 with TRBJ2-1, with D hard to call. The CDR3 sequence is 12 residues long. CDR1 is SGHTA, CDR2 FQGNSA, per germline. The germline V and J ends were trimmed by 5 bases and 7 bases, with 9 bases remaining between them. The CDR3 spells CASSPSMNEQFF. CDR3 coding DNA: TGTGCCAGCAGCCCTTCAATGAATGAGCAGTTCTTC.

The V and J genes are TRBV10-2 and TRBJ2-4; unclear D gene. Trimming took off 5 bases at V and 0 bases at J, with 8 bases between the two ends. Germline V lookup: CDR1 WSHSY, CDR2 SAAADI. The CDR3 covers 14 residues. The CDR3 protein is CASSHPLAKNIQYF. The CDR3 DNA is TGCGCCAGCAGTCACCCTCTAGCCAAAAACATTCAGTACTTC.

This clone has more than one count but fewer than ten. The chain combines TRBV28 with TRBJ2-7; tentatively, D is TRBD1 or TRBD2 (6 bases each). The CDR3 totals 16 residues. V was shortened by 6 bases and J by 3 bases, with 21 bases between the two germline ends. Germline V gene data show CDR1 as MDHEN and CDR2 as SYDVKM. The CDR3 reads CASRLTGASEYYEQYF. CDR3 DNA: TGTGCCAGCAGGCTTACGGGGGCTAGCGAGTACTACGAGCAGTACTTC.

The chain is built from TRBV27 and TRBJ1-6; D is unresolved. The CDR3 is 15 residues long. The V and J ends lost 7 bases and 3 bases respectively, with 13 bases between them. The germline gives CDR1 MNHEY, CDR2 SMNVEV (reference sequence). The CDR3, as DNA: TGTGCCAGCAAGGTCGTACAGAGCTATAATTCACCCCTCCACTTT. As protein: CASKVVQSYNSPLHF.